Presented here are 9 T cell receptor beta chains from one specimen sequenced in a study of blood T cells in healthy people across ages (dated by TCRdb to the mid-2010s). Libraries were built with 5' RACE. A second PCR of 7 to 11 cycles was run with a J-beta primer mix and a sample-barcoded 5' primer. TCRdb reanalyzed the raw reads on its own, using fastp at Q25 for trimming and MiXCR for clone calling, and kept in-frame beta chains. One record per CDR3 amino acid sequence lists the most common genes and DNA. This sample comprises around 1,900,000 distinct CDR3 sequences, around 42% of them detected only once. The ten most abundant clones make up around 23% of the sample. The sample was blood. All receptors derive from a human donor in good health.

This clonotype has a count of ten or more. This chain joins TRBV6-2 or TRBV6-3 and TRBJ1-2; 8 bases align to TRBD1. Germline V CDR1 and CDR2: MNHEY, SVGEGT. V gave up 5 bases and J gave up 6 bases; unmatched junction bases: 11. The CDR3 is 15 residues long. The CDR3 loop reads CASSPLDRVRDGYTF. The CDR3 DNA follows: TGTGCCAGCAGTCCCCTGGACAGGGTACGAGATGGCTACACCTTC.

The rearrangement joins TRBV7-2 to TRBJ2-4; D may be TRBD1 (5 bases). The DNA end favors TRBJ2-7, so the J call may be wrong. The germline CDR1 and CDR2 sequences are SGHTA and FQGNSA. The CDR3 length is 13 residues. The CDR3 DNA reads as TGTGCCAGCAGCTTAGACAGGATAAACGAGCAGTACTTC. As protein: CASSLDRINEQYF.

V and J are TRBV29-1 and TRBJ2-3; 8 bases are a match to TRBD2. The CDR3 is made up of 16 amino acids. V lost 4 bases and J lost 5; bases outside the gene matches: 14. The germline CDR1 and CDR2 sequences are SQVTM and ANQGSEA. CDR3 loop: CSVVLSGGLLKDTQYF. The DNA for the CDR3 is TGCAGCGTTGTTCTGTCGGGGGGGCTATTAAAAGATACGCAGTATTTT.

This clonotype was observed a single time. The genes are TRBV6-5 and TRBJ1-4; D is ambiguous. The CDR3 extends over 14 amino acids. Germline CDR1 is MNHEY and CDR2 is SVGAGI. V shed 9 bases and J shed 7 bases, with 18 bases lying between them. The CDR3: CASRKAQASEKLFF. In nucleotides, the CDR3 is TGTGCCAGTCGAAAGGCCCAAGCTAGTGAAAAACTGTTTTTT.

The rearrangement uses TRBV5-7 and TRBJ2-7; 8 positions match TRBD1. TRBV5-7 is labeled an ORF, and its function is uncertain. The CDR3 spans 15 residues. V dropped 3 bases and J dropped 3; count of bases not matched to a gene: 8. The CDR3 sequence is CASSCYQDRDYEQYF. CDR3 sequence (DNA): TGTGCCAGCAGCTGTTATCAGGACAGGGACTACGAGCAGTACTTC.

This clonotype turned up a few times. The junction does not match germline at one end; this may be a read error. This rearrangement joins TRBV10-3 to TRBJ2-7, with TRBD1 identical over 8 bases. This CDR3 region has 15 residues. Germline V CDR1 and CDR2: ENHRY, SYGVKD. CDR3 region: CAVSGGQGYTYEQYF. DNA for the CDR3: TGTGCCGTCAGTGGAGGACAGGGCTATACCTACGAGCAGTACTTC.

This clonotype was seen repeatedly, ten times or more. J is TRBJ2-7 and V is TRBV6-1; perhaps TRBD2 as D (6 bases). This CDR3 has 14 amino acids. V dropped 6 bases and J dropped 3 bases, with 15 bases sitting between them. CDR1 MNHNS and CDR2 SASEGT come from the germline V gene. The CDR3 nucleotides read TGTGCCAGCAGGGACTGGGGGGACTTCTACGAGCAGTACTTC. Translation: CASRDWGDFYEQYF.

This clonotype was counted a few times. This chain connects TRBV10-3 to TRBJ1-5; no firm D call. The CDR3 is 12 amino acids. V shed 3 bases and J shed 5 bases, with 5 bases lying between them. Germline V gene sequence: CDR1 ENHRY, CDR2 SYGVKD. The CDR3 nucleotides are TGTGCCATCAGTGATTCGGATCAGCCCCAGCATTTT. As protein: CAISDSDQPQHF.

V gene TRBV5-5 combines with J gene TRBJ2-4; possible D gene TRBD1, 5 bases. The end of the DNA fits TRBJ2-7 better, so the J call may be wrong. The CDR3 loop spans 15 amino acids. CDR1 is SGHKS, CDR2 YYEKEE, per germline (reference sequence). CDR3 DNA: TGTGCCAGCAGCTTGCCCCAGACAGAGTGCGGCGAGCAGTACTTC. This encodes CASSLPQTECGEQYF.